Listed here are 21 T cell receptor beta chains from one sample, sequenced in a study of neurological immune-mediated disorders. TCRdb independently ran MiXCR on the 5' RACE reads; one entry per CDR3 protein. The data show over 35,000 distinct CDR3 sequences, 2.5% seen once. The sample consisted of PBMCs. The origin of the receptors is a young man with multiple sclerosis.

This clonotype was recorded many times. The CDR3 bases are TGCGCCAGCAGCCGAGGGACGGGGTATAACTATGGCTACACCTTC. It encodes CASSRGTGYNYGYTF. The chain is built from TRBV4-3 and TRBJ1-2; maybe TRBD1 (5 bases). Germline V gene sequence: CDR1 LGHNA, CDR2 YSLEER. The length of the CDR3 is 15 residues. Trimming removed 4 bases at V and 1 base at J, with 13 bases between.

This clonotype came up many times. The V and J genes are TRBV25-1 and TRBJ2-3; 13 positions agree with TRBD2. Germline V gene lookup returns CDR1 MGHDK and CDR2 SYGVNS. CDR3 length: 16 amino acids. V was pared by 6 bases and J by 0 bases, with 3 bases of the junction left unmatched. CDR3 sequence reads: CASRGTSGTSTDTQYF. CDR3 DNA sequence: TGTGCCAGCAGGGGGACTAGCGGGACGAGCACAGATACGCAGTATTTT.

There are many counts of this clonotype. V is TRBV14 and J is TRBJ2-7; the D gene is possibly TRBD2 (6 bases). Trimming left V 5 bases short and J 4 bases short, with 15 bases between. There are 14 residues in the CDR3. CDR1 and CDR2 (germline): SGHDN, FVKESK. The CDR3 protein is CASSVGTGSYEQYF. CDR3 bases: TGTGCCAGCAGCGTCGGGACTGGATCTTACGAGCAGTACTTC.

This clonotype was observed a few times. The rearrangement joins TRBV7-8 to TRBJ2-3, with TRBD1 matching over 9 bases. There are 15 residues in the CDR3. CDR1 SGHVS and CDR2 FQNEAQ come from the germline V gene. Unmatched junction bases numbered 6, after V lost 6 bases and J lost 2 bases. The DNA for the CDR3 is TGTGCCAGCAGTAGGACAGGGGCATTCACAGATACGCAGTATTTT. It encodes CASSRTGAFTDTQYF.

In its sample, this clonotype was seen many times. The V gene is TRBV20-1, the J gene TRBJ2-5; TRBD2 matches at 10 bases. J gave up 4 bases and V 1 base, and 6 bases lay outside the gene matches. Per germline, CDR1 DFQATT and CDR2 SNEGSKA (reference sequence). The CDR3 length is 15 residues. DNA of the CDR3: TGCAGTGCTAGAGTAAGCCTAGCGGGAGCAGAGACCCAGTACTTC. Translation: CSARVSLAGAETQYF.

This clonotype was counted many times. The V gene is TRBV3-1, the J gene TRBJ2-7, with D possibly matching TRBD2 (6 bases). Trimming pared 2 bases from V and 5 bases from J, leaving 22 bases between. The CDR3 covers 17 residues. Germline CDR1 is LGHDT and CDR2 is YNNKEL (reference sequence). The CDR3 region is CASSQIISGTRKDEQYF. As DNA, the CDR3 is TGTGCCAGCAGCCAAATTATCTCCGGGACTCGGAAGGACGAGCAGTACTTC.

This clonotype appeared many times. Sequence at one end of the junction differs from germline and may be a read error. The chain joins TRBV27 to TRBJ1-6; no definite D call. This CDR3 contains 12 residues. From germline, CDR1 is MNHEY and CDR2 SMNVEV (reference sequence). CDR3 protein: CASSLYNSPLHF. In DNA form, the CDR3 reads TGCGCCAGCAGTTTATATAATTCACCCCTCCACTTT.

This clonotype has a count of ten or more. V usage is TRBV20-1 and J usage is TRBJ1-2; TRBD1 matches at 7 bases. From germline, CDR1 is DFQATT and CDR2 SNEGSKA (reference sequence). The CDR3 covers 13 residues. Trimming at V came to 7 bases and at J to 7 bases, leaving 12 bases not matched to a gene. CDR3 nucleotide sequence: TGCAGTGTCTTGCCCAGGGGGGATGCTGGCTACACCTTC. Protein sequence: CSVLPRGDAGYTF.

CDR3 in DNA: TGTGCCAGCAGCCACCGGCGGGGGGTCGATACGCAGTATTTT. Translation: CASSHRRGVDTQYF. The chain joins TRBV7-2 to TRBJ2-3; 8 bases align to TRBD2. CDR1 is SGHTA and CDR2 is FQGNSA in the germline V gene. The CDR3 has 14 residues. Trimming took 5 bases from V and 6 from J; bases not matched to a gene: 7.

This clonotype occurred many times. This chain joins TRBV27 and TRBJ2-3; D is tentatively TRBD1 or TRBD2 (5 bases each). V dropped 8 bases and J dropped 4 bases, with 22 bases sitting between them. The CDR3 is 16 residues long. Germline loops: CDR1 MNHEY, CDR2 SMNVEV (reference sequence). CDR3 region: CASSPMMGVGADTQYF. In DNA, the CDR3 is TGTGCCAGCTCTCCGATGATGGGGGTCGGTGCAGATACGCAGTATTTT.

This clonotype was seen only a few times. The V gene is TRBV7-3, the J gene TRBJ1-1; 8 bases are shared with TRBD1. Looked up from germline, CDR1 is SGHTA and CDR2 is FQGTGA. Trimming cost V 0 bases and J 4 bases; bases outside gene matches: 4. The CDR3 has 15 amino acids. Here the CDR3 DNA reads TGTGCCAGCAGCTTAACCCCAGGGGGCGGCACTGAAGCTTTCTTT. Residues: CASSLTPGGGTEAFF. The whole variable domain, remainder taken from reference TRBV7-3 and TRBJ1-1, is GAGVSQTPSNKVTEKGKYVELRCDPISGHTALYWYRQSLGQGPEFLIYFQGTGAADDSGLPNDRFFAVRPEGSVSTLKIQRTERGDSAVYLCASSLTPGGGTEAFFGQGTRLTVV.

This clonotype was seen at least ten times. The chain links TRBV5-1 to TRBJ2-1, with 9 bases that match TRBD2. The CDR3 totals 21 residues. The V segment lost 5 bases and the J segment 4 bases; nucleotides outside the gene matches: 25. Per germline, CDR1 SGHRS and CDR2 YFSETQ. CDR3 region: CASSRSESLTLAGRRYNEQFF. The CDR3 DNA reads as TGCGCCAGCAGTAGGTCAGAAAGCCTTACTCTAGCGGGACGCCGATACAATGAGCAGTTCTTC.

This clonotype is medium-sized within its sample. This rearrangement joins TRBV9 to TRBJ2-3, with 7 bases that match TRBD1. Germline CDR1 is SGDLS and CDR2 is YYNGEE. The CDR3 totals 15 residues. V was clipped by 0 bases and J by 0 bases; unmatched bases: 1. The DNA for the CDR3 is TGTGCCAGCAGCGTAGAGGGGGCTAGCACAGATACGCAGTATTTT. Protein product: CASSVEGASTDTQYF. Full variable domain (missing parts from reference TRBV9 and TRBJ2-3): DSGVTQTPKHLITATGQRVTLRCSPRSGDLSVYWYQQSLDQGLQFLIQYYNGEERAKGNILERFSAQQFPDLHSELNLSSLELGDSALYFCASSVEGASTDTQYFGPGTRLTVL.

This clonotype was observed many times. CDR3 in DNA: TGCAGTGCTAGAGATGTCAGCCGGCCCAACACCGGGGAGCTGTTTTTT. Its protein is CSARDVSRPNTGELFF. The chain links TRBV20-1 to TRBJ2-2; unclear D gene. The CDR3 is 16 amino acids. Trimming took off 0 bases at V and 2 bases at J, with 13 bases between the two ends. Germline lookup yields CDR1 DFQATT and CDR2 SNEGSKA (reference sequence).

This clonotype was counted at least ten times. The V gene is TRBV7-6, the J gene TRBJ2-7; D is undetermined. The germline V gene encodes CDR1 SGHVS and CDR2 FNYEAQ. V lost 0 bases to trimming and J lost 4 bases, with 7 bases between them. The CDR3 consists of 13 residues. The CDR3 sequence is CASSLALDYEQYF. As DNA, the CDR3 is TGTGCCAGCAGCTTAGCATTGGATTACGAGCAGTACTTC.

This clonotype was recorded at least ten times. CDR3 sequence (DNA): TGCGCCAGCAGGGAGGGGGATCAGCCCCAGCATTTT. Translated, it gives CASREGDQPQHF. V and J are TRBV10-2 and TRBJ1-5; D possibly corresponds to TRBD1 (6 bases). From germline, CDR1 is WSHSY and CDR2 SAAADI. V shed 6 bases and J shed 5 bases, with 8 bases lying between them. The CDR3 totals 12 residues.

This clonotype showed up many times. As DNA, the CDR3 is TGTGCCAGCAGTGAGCGGGAGTCCTACGAGCAGTACTTC. This encodes CASSERESYEQYF. The chain joins TRBV6-4 to TRBJ2-7, with TRBD2 matching 7 bases. The CDR3 consists of 13 residues. J lost 1 base, V lost 3 bases, and 0 bases had no gene match. The germline V gene has CDR1 MRHNA and CDR2 SNTAGT.

This clonotype was seen many times. The V gene is TRBV9, the J gene TRBJ2-5; 10 bases match TRBD2. Germline assignment: CDR1 SGDLS and CDR2 YYNGEE. The CDR3 loop spans 14 amino acids. With 4 bases clipped from V and 2 bases from J, the junction kept 2 bases outside the gene matches. The CDR3 DNA is TGTGCCAGCAGCCTAGCGGGGGAGCAAGAGACCCAGTACTTC. This codes for CASSLAGEQETQYF.

In this sample, this clonotype turned up a few times. J is TRBJ2-2 and V is TRBV20-1; 11 nucleotides line up with TRBD2. Per the germline V gene, CDR1 is DFQATT and CDR2 is SNEGSKA (reference sequence). The CDR3 has 15 amino acids. The V segment lost 4 bases and the J segment 2 bases; nucleotides outside the gene matches: 3. This CDR3 is CSATRLAGNTGELFF. Written as DNA, the CDR3 is TGCAGTGCTACCCGACTAGCGGGAAACACCGGGGAGCTGTTTTTT.

This clonotype was seen ten or more times. The chain combines TRBV7-9 with TRBJ1-1; D remains ambiguous. The germline V gene encodes CDR1 SEHNR and CDR2 FQNEAQ (reference sequence). Trimming left V 1 base short and J 7 bases short, with 10 bases between. This CDR3 contains 13 residues. The chain's CDR3 is CASSLDPEDEAFF. CDR3 sequence (DNA): TGTGCCAGCAGCTTAGACCCCGAGGATGAAGCTTTCTTT. The full variable domain, its missing parts supplied by reference TRBV7-9 and TRBJ1-1, is DTGVSQNPRHKITKRGQNVTFRCDPISEHNRLYWYRQTLGQGPEFLTYFQNEAQLEKSRLLSDRFSAERPKGSFSTLEIQRTEQGDSAMYLCASSLDPEDEAFFGQGTRLTVV.

This clonotype was found many times. This sequence joins TRBV20-1 and TRBJ2-5; D perhaps matches TRBD2 (7 bases). Per germline, CDR1 DFQATT and CDR2 SNEGSKA (reference sequence). CDR3 size: 13 residues. Trimming removed 2 bases at V and 4 bases at J, with 11 bases between. The CDR3 DNA reads TGCAGTGCTAGAAGGGGGGAGGGAGAGACCCAGTACTTC. Protein: CSARRGEGETQYF.